This T cell receptor beta chain derives from a study of T cells after yellow fever vaccination. In TCRdb, the 5' RACE reads were re-called with MiXCR into one record per CDR3 protein. The repertoire holds approximately 1,300 distinct CDR3 sequences, around 61% seen once, with about 50% in the top ten. CDR3 length: 12 residues. Per germline, CDR1 DFQATT and CDR2 SNEGSKA (reference sequence). Trimming at V came to 1 base and at J to 3 bases, leaving 0 bases not matched to a gene. J is TRBJ2-7 and V is TRBV20-1; 7 bases map to TRBD2. This sample comprised PBMCs, either bulk or a sorted T-cell subset (CD4+, CD8+, memory, or dextramer-sorted; not recorded which), obtained on the day of the yellow fever booster vaccination. The clonotype was recovered from a man in his late teens or twenties who received the YFV17D yellow fever vaccine. CDR3 nucleotides: TGCAGTGCTAGAGGCGGGGGCTACGAGCAGTACGTC. It translates to CSARGGGYEQYV.